These T cell receptor beta chains were read from a single sample in a study of CD8+CD57+ T cells in acquired aplastic anemia. TCRdb reprocessed the reads via MiXCR and lists one record per CDR3 protein. The sample lists 200,000 or so distinct CDR3 sequences, 64% occurring once. Sequenced: sorted CD4+, CD8+, or CD8+CD57+ T cells (not recorded which) from PBMCs. These TCRs come from a human donor with severe aplastic anemia or a healthy control (not recorded which). The conserved cysteine and the conserved F or W are not part of the CDR3 here. Clone size is given for some rows only: seen once, a few or many times, or a class if the clone is expanded.

size,V,length,CDR3
NA,TRBV6-5,12,AISMTGGAYEQY
NA,TRBV9,11,ASSESTVKGYT
NA,TRBV7-9,12,ASSLEVGAGELF
NA,TRBV7-2,14,ASSPLVGRTYNEQF
NA,TRBV29-1,16,SVEGASSPTGGGDEQY
NA,TRBV7-9,14,ASSLAQGGRNTEAF
few,TRBV7-7,11,ASSPGTGSEQY
NA,TRBV7-9,13,ASSVGGERTDTQY
NA,TRBV7-2,13,ASSLVGDGQETQY
NA,TRBV5-1,14,ASSLVGGSSGNTIY
few,TRBV7-2,14,ASSFRSSAFQETQY
NA,TRBV7-2,14,ASSQPAGGATYEQY
few,TRBV7-9,11,ASSLGQDEKLF
NA,TRBV2,12,ASGSGTGGDEQY
NA,TRBV24-1,11,ATSGQDTGELF
few,TRBV5-4,13,ASSSRRTGGGEQY
NA,TRBV7-9,11,ASSLVISGRIY
once,TRBV19,17,ASSIDGRSGHPTYNEQF
few,TRBV15,14,ATSRDLQGGLTEAF
NA,TRBV7-9,13,ASRLSGLADYEQY
NA,TRBV7-8,13,ASSLALRGTNEQF
many,TRBV6-2/TRBV6-3,13,ASSLRTGGVYEQY
many,TRBV6-6,12,ASSYEISDNEQF